Listed here are 5 T cell receptor beta chains from one sample, sequenced in a study of cytomegalovirus exposure and HLA in healthy donors. This PCR relied on a set of 60 Vbeta primers and 13 Jbeta primers. Repertoires were generated with immunoSEQ multiplex PCR, while TCRdb's copy carries only in-frame clones and drops some. The table has some 200,000 clones, roughly 78% seen once. The source material was PBMCs. These TCRs come from a boy between 5 and 17 years old in good health and CMV-seronegative.

The chain carries TRBV5-1 and TRBJ1-1; D remains ambiguous. The ends were cut back, 0 bases at V and 3 bases at J, with 12 bases in the middle. Looked up from germline, CDR1 is SGHRS and CDR2 is YFSETQ. The CDR3 totals 15 residues. CDR3 in DNA: TGCGCCAGCAGCTTGGGGAGGTGGTCGGACACTGAAGCTTTCTTT. Protein product: CASSLGRWSDTEAFF.

The rearrangement uses TRBV9 and TRBJ2-3, with 12 bases fitting TRBD2. CDR3 length: 18 residues. V gave up 1 base and J gave up 4 bases; unmatched junction bases: 10. Per the germline V gene, CDR1 is SGDLS and CDR2 is YYNGEE. CDR3 amino acids: CASSVMSSGGARADTQYF. The CDR3 DNA sequence: TGTGCCAGCAGCGTAATGTCTAGCGGGGGGGCTAGGGCAGATACGCAGTATTTT.

The J gene is TRBJ1-1, the V gene TRBV7-3; D is unresolved. Germline CDR1 SGHTA, CDR2 FQGTGA. Trimming took 5 bases from V and 4 from J, leaving 14 bases between them. The CDR3 sequence is 14 residues long. The CDR3 reads CASSPGSSSTEAFF. The CDR3 bases are TGTGCCAGCAGCCCAGGATCCTCGAGCACTGAAGCTTTCTTT.

This chain joins TRBV7-9 and TRBJ2-7, with D possibly matching TRBD1 (5 bases). Germline CDR1 SEHNR, CDR2 FQNEAQ (reference sequence). The CDR3 covers 17 residues. With 5 bases removed from V and 3 bases from J, the gap between germline ends came to 23 bases. The CDR3 region is CASSQTQTGPRGYEQYF. The CDR3 nucleotides are TGTGCCAGCAGCCAAACACAAACAGGTCCAAGAGGCTACGAGCAGTACTTC. Full variable domain (rest looked up from reference TRBV7-9 and TRBJ2-7): DTGVSQNPRHKITKRGQNVTFRCDPISEHNRLYWYRQTLGQGPEFLTYFQNEAQLEKSRLLSDRFSAERPKGSFSTLEIQRTEQGDSAMYLCASSQTQTGPRGYEQYFGPGTRLTVT.

The CDR3 loop is CSAATGGSYNEQFF. The CDR3 DNA reads TGCAGCGCCGCAACGGGGGGCAGTTACAATGAGCAGTTCTTC. The gene calls are TRBV29-1 and TRBJ2-1, with D perhaps TRBD2 (7 bases). The V and J ends lost 7 bases and 4 bases respectively, with 17 bases between them. The CDR3 has 14 residues. Germline CDR1 is SQVTM and CDR2 is ANQGSEA.